This TCR beta chain was captured by sequencing in a study of T cell repertoires in cytomegalovirus infection. Study-level background: From public TCR beta signatures came an indication of both CMV infection and matching HLA type.

TCRdb independently ran MiXCR on the reads; one entry per CDR3 protein. The table records 85,000 to 130,000 distinct CDR3 sequences, around a quarter of them present only once. This receptor was obtained from a human donor in good health (CMV status not recorded). Some clones in this sample may be carry-over from other donors' samples. Material: CD8+ T cells from PBMCs.

This CDR3 reads CSVHKEGWAFF. The CDR3 DNA is TGCAGCGTTCATAAGGAGGGATGGGCTTTCTTT. The chain has TRBV29-1 and TRBJ1-1; D is undetermined. This CDR3 comprises 11 residues. V was shortened by 5 bases and J by 11 bases, with 15 bases between the two germline ends. Germline V gene data show CDR1 as SQVTM and CDR2 as ANQGSEA.